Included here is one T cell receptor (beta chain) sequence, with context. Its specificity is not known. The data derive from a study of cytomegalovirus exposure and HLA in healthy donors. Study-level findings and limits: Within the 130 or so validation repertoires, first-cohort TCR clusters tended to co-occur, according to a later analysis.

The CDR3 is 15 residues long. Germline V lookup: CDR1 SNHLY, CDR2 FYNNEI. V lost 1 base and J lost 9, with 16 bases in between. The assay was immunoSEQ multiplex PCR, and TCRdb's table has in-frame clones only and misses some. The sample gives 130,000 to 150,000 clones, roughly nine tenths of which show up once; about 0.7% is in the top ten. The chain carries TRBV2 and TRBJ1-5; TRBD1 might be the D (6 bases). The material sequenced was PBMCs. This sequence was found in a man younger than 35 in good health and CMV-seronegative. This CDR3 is CASSEGPTGPGPQHF. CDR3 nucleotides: TGTGCCAGCAGTGAAGGGCCAACAGGGCCAGGGCCCCAGCATTTT.